This T cell receptor beta chain was found in a study of T cells after yellow fever vaccination. Study as a whole: When fractions had low cell numbers, they were prepared with SMART-Seq v4 Ultra Low Input.

Study-level results: Within FACS-sorted repertoires, abundant clonotypes contaminating from the bulk population could be present.

TCRdb redid the calling of the 5' RACE reads with MiXCR, one entry per CDR3 protein. Among some 670,000 distinct CDR3 sequences listed, 10% to 15% were seen once. The trim removed 5 bases at V and 7 bases at J, leaving 8 bases unmatched. The CDR3 is made up of 16 amino acids. The germline V gene has CDR1 SGHTA and CDR2 FQGNSA. This clonotype was observed a few times. What it binds is not known. The chain carries TRBV7-2 and TRBJ2-1; TRBD2 matches at 13 bases. The source was PBMCs, collected on the day of the yellow fever booster vaccination. The sequence came from a young man who received the YFV17D yellow fever vaccine. The CDR3, as DNA: TGTGCCAGCAGCGGAGGACTAGCGGGAGCTGTGAATGAGCAGTTCTTC. Encoded protein: CASSGGLAGAVNEQFF.